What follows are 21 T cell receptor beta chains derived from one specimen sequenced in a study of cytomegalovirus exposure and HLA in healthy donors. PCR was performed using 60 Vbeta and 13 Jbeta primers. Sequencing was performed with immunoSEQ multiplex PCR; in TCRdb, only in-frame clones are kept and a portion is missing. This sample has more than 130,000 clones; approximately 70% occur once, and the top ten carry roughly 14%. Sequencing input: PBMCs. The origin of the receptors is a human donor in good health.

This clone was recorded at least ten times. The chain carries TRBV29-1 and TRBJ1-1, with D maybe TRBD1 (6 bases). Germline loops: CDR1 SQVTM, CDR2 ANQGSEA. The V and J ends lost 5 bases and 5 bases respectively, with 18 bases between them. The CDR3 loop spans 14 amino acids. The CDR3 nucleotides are TGCAGCGTTCCTACTGCGACAGGACGGACTGAAGCTTTCTTT. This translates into CSVPTATGRTEAFF.

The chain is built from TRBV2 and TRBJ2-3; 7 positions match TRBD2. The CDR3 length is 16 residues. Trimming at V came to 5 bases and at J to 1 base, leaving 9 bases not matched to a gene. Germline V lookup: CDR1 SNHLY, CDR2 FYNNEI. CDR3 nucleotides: TGTGCCAGCAGTTGGCTTCAACGGGGGGGCACAGATACGCAGTATTTT. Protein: CASSWLQRGGTDTQYF.

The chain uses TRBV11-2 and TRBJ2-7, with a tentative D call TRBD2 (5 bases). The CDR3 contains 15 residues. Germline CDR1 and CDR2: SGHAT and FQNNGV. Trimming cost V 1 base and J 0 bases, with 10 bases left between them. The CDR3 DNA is TGTGCCAGCAGCTTAGGGCCGGGGATCTCCTACGAGCAGTACTTC. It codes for CASSLGPGISYEQYF. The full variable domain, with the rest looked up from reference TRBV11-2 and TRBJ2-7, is EAGVAQSPRYKIIEKRQSVAFWCNPISGHATLYWYQQILGQGPKLLIQFQNNGVVDDSQLPKDRFSAERLKGVDSTLKIQPAKLEDSAVYLCASSLGPGISYEQYFGPGTRLTVT.

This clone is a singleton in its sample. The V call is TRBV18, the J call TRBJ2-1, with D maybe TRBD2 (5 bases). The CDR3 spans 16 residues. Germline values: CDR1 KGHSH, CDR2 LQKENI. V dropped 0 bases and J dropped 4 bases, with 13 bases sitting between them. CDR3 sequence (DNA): TGTGCCAGCTCACCACCGGTGGCCAGCGGATACAATGAGCAGTTCTTC. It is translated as CASSPPVASGYNEQFF.

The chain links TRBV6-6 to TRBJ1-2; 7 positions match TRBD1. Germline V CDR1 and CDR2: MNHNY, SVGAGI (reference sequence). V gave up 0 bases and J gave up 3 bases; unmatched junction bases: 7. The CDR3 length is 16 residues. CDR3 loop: CASSYSLTGSDYGYTF. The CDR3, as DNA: TGTGCCAGCAGTTACTCGTTGACAGGGTCTGACTATGGCTACACCTTC.

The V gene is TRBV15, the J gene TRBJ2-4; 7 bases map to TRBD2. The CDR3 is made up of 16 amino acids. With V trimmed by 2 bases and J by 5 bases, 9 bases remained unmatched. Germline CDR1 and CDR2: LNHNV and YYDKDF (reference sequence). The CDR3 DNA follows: TGTGCCACCAGCAGACGGGGGAGGGTTGTTGAAAACATTCAGTACTTC. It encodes CATSRRGRVVENIQYF.

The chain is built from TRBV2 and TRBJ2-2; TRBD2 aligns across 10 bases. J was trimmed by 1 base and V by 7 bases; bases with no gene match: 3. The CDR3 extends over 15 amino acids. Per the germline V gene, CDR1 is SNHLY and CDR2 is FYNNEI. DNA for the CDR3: TGTGCCAGCAACCCTAGCGGGAGGAACACCGGGGAGCTGTTTTTT. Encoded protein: CASNPSGRNTGELFF.

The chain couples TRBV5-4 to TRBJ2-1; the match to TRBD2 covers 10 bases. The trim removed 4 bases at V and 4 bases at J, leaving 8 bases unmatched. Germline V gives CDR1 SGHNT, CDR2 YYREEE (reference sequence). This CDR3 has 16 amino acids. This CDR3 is CASSTRAGGLYNEQFF. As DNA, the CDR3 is TGTGCCAGCAGCACCAGAGCGGGAGGGCTATACAATGAGCAGTTCTTC.

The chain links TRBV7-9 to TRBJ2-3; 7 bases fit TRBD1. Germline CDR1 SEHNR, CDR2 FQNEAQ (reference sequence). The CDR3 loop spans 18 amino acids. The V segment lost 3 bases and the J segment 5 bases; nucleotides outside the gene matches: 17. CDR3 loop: CASSLGHFSGGWRDTQYF. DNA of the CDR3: TGTGCCAGCAGCTTGGGACATTTCTCAGGGGGTTGGAGAGATACGCAGTATTTT.

CDR3 bases: TGCAGCCTACGAAAAACAGGGTACCGTGGCTACACCTTC. It encodes CSLRKTGYRGYTF. The rearrangement uses TRBV29-1 and TRBJ1-2; perhaps TRBD1 as D (6 bases). CDR3 length: 13 amino acids. Germline V gene sequence: CDR1 SQVTM, CDR2 ANQGSEA. V lost 8 bases to trimming and J lost 7 bases, with 20 bases between them.

As DNA, the CDR3 is TGTGCCAGCAGCTGGACTAGCGGGAGGGCAGATACGCAGTATTTT. Encoded protein: CASSWTSGRADTQYF. V is TRBV11-3 and J is TRBJ2-3; 15 bases are shared with TRBD2. The CDR3 is made up of 15 amino acids. Per germline, CDR1 SGHNT and CDR2 YENEEA. After removal of 4 bases from V and 4 bases from J, the junction contained 0 bases not matched to a gene.

This CDR3 reads CASSPPFSDIYEQYF. The CDR3 region has the DNA TGTGCCAGCAGTCCGCCCTTCTCGGACATTTACGAGCAGTACTTC. The rearrangement links TRBV28 to TRBJ2-7; D is possibly TRBD1 (5 bases). CDR3 length: 15 amino acids. Germline V gene lookup returns CDR1 MDHEN and CDR2 SYDVKM. V was trimmed by 5 bases and J by 4 bases, leaving 18 bases between them.

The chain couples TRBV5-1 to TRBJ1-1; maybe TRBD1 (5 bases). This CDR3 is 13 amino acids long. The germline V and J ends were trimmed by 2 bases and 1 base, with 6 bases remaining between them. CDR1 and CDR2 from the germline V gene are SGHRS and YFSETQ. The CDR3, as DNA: TGCGCCAGCAGCTTACAGGAGAACACTGAAGCTTTCTTT. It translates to CASSLQENTEAFF.

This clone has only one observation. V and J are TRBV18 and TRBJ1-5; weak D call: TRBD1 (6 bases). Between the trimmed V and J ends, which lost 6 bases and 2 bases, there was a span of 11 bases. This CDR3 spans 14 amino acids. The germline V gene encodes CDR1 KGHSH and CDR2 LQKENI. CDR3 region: CASSTGLGNQPQHF. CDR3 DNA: TGTGCCAGCTCCACAGGGCTGGGCAATCAGCCCCAGCATTTT. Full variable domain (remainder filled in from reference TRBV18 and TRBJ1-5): NAGVMQNPRHLVRRRGQEARLRCSPMKGHSHVYWYRQLPEEGLKFMVYLQKENIIDESGMPKERFSAEFPKEGPSILRIQQVVRGDSAAYFCASSTGLGNQPQHFGDGTRLSIL.

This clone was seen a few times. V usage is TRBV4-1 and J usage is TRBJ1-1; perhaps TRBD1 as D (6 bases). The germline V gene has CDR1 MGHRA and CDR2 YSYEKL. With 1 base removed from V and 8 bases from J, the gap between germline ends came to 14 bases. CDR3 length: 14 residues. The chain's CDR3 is CASSQVGGRGEAFF. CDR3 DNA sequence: TGCGCCAGCAGCCAAGTCGGTGGCAGGGGAGAAGCTTTCTTT.

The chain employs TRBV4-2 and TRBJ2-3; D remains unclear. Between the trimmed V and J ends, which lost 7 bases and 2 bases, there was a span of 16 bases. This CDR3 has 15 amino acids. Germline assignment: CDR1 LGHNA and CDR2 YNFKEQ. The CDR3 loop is CASKAESYPTDTQYF. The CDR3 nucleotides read TGTGCCAGCAAGGCGGAGTCTTACCCCACAGATACGCAGTATTTT.

The CDR3 reads CASSTRPNRGNTEAFF. CDR3 in DNA: TGTGCCAGCAGCACCCGACCAAACAGGGGGAACACTGAAGCTTTCTTT. The chain employs TRBV5-6 and TRBJ1-1; TRBD1 aligns across 7 bases. Germline values: CDR1 SGHDT, CDR2 YYEEEE. J was trimmed by 1 base and V by 4 bases; bases with no gene match: 10. CDR3 length: 16 amino acids.

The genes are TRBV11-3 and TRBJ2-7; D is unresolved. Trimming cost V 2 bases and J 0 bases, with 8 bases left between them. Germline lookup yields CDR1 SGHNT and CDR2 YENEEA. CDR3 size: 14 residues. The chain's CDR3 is CASSLRRDSYEQYF. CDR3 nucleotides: TGTGCCAGCAGCTTAAGGAGAGACTCCTACGAGCAGTACTTC.

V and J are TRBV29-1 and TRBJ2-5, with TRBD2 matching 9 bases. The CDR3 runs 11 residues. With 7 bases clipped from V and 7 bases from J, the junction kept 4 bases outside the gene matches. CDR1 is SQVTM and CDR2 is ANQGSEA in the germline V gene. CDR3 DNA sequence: TGCAGCGGAGCGGGGGGCGGGACCCAGTACTTC. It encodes CSGAGGGTQYF.

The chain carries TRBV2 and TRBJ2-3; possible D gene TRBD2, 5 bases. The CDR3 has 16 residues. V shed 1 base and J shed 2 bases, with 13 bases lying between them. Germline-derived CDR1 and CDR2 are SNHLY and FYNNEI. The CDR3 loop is CASSEGVSATTDTQYF. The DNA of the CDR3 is TGTGCCAGCAGTGAAGGAGTTAGCGCAACCACAGATACGCAGTATTTT. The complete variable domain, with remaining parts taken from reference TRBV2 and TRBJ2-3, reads EPEVTQTPSHQVTQMGQEVILRCVPISNHLYFYWYRQILGQKVEFLVSFYNNEISEKSEIFDDQFSVERPDGSNFTLKIRSTKLEDSAMYFCASSEGVSATTDTQYFGPGTRLTVL.

CDR3 coding DNA: TGCGCCAGCAGCCCCGGGACTAGCGGCTACAATGAGCAGTTCTTC. It codes for CASSPGTSGYNEQFF. The rearrangement uses TRBV5-1 and TRBJ2-1; TRBD2 aligns across 11 bases. Germline V gene sequence: CDR1 SGHRS, CDR2 YFSETQ. Trimming cost V 4 bases and J 3 bases; bases outside gene matches: 3. The CDR3 totals 15 residues.